These T cell receptor beta chains were read from a single sample in a study of T cell changes during pregnancy in multiple sclerosis. The assay was immunoSEQ multiplex PCR, and TCRdb's table has in-frame clones only and misses some. The sample yields 29,000 or so clones, 80% to 90% seen once. The source material was CD8+ T cells from peripheral blood mononuclear cells, sampled in the second trimester of pregnancy. The receptors shown here come from a female donor with multiple sclerosis, enrolled in a pregnancy study. Both conserved end residues are part of each CDR3. Each record gives: clone size, J gene, D gene, V gene, CDR3 DNA, CDR3 protein. The D gene is left open where the match is weak. Expanded clones are given a class, and other clones once, few, many or no size at all.

size: NA
J: TRBJ1-2
D: NA
V: TRBV21-1
DNA: TGTGCCAGCAGCAGAAACAGGGGGCGTAGGTATGGCTACACCTTC
CDR3: CASSRNRGRRYGYTF

size: NA
J: TRBJ2-2
D: NA
V: TRBV19
DNA: TGTGCCAGTAGTATCCAGGGGAACACCGGGGAGCTGTTTTTT
CDR3: CASSIQGNTGELFF

size: once
J: TRBJ1-1
D: NA
V: TRBV27
DNA: TGTGCCAGCAGTTTGACAAAAGGGGGTGGCACTGAAGCTTTCTTT
CDR3: CASSLTKGGGTEAFF

size: NA
J: TRBJ2-7
D: NA
V: TRBV10-3
DNA: TGTGCCATCAGTGAGTCTACAGAAAGCGAGCAGTACTTC
CDR3: CAISESTESEQYF

size: NA
J: TRBJ1-1
D: TRBD1
V: TRBV6-1
DNA: TGTGCCAGCAGTGGTACAGGGGGCTATGGGAACACTGAAGCTTTCTTT
CDR3: CASSGTGGYGNTEAFF

size: NA
J: TRBJ1-1
D: TRBD1
V: TRBV6-4
DNA: TGTGCCAGCAGTGACTCGCAGGGGGCAAATGAAGCTTTCTTT
CDR3: CASSDSQGANEAFF

size: NA
J: TRBJ2-1
D: NA
V: TRBV28
DNA: TGTGCCAGCAGCTCAGCTGGGACTTTATACAATGAGCAGTTCTTC
CDR3: CASSSAGTLYNEQFF

size: NA
J: TRBJ1-2
D: NA
V: TRBV28
DNA: TGTGCCAGCAGCACAGGGAATGGCTACACCTTC
CDR3: CASSTGNGYTF

size: NA
J: TRBJ2-2
D: TRBD2
V: TRBV10-3
DNA: TGTGCCATCTCTGGGGGACTAGCGGGCGATTTCACCGGGGAGCTGTTTTTT
CDR3: CAISGGLAGDFTGELFF

size: NA
J: TRBJ1-1
D: NA
V: TRBV21-1
DNA: TGTGCCAGCAGCAAAGGTTCGGGGACAGGGGCCTTGACTGAAGCTTTCTTT
CDR3: CASSKGSGTGALTEAFF

size: NA
J: TRBJ2-3
D: NA
V: TRBV15
DNA: TGTGCCACCAGCAGAACAGGCCATAGCACAGATACGCAGTATTTT
CDR3: CATSRTGHSTDTQYF

size: NA
J: TRBJ1-1
D: NA
V: TRBV4-1
DNA: TGCGCCAGCAGCCACACGGACAGTTTGAACACTGAAGCTTTCTTT
CDR3: CASSHTDSLNTEAFF

size: NA
J: TRBJ2-1
D: TRBD1
V: TRBV7-3
DNA: TGTGCCAGCAGCTCGGACAGGGCCCCCTTCAATGAGCAGTTCTTC
CDR3: CASSSDRAPFNEQFF

size: NA
J: TRBJ2-7
D: NA
V: TRBV5-1
DNA: TGCGCCAGCAGCTTGGTCCAGGTCCCAATTTACGAGCAGTACTTC
CDR3: CASSLVQVPIYEQYF

size: NA
J: TRBJ2-7
D: NA
V: TRBV30
DNA: TGTGCCGGAAGGGAGACGAGCTCCTACGAGCAGTACTTC
CDR3: CAGRETSSYEQYF

size: NA
J: TRBJ2-2
D: TRBD2
V: TRBV10-3
DNA: TGTGCCATCAGCACTAGCGGCCCTTTCACCGGGGAGCTGTTTTTT
CDR3: CAISTSGPFTGELFF

size: NA
J: TRBJ2-7
D: TRBD1
V: TRBV13
DNA: TGTGCCAGCAGCCTAGGGACAGGGACCTACGAGCAGTACTTC
CDR3: CASSLGTGTYEQYF

size: NA
J: TRBJ1-1
D: NA
V: TRBV13
DNA: TGTGCCAGCAGCTTACCGGGTTTGGACACTGAAGCTTTCTTT
CDR3: CASSLPGLDTEAFF

size: NA
J: TRBJ2-5
D: NA
V: TRBV27
DNA: TGTGCCAGCAGTTTATCTGAGGCCCAAGAGACCCAGTACTTC
CDR3: CASSLSEAQETQYF

size: NA
J: TRBJ1-4
D: TRBD1
V: TRBV5-6
DNA: TGTGCCAGCAGCTTCGGGACAGGGGATGAAAAACTGTTTTTT
CDR3: CASSFGTGDEKLFF

size: NA
J: TRBJ1-1
D: NA
V: TRBV19
DNA: TGTGCCAGTAGTCTCCGAGGAGTAATGAACACTGAAGCTTTCTTT
CDR3: CASSLRGVMNTEAFF

size: NA
J: TRBJ1-3
D: NA
V: TRBV13
DNA: TGTGCCAGCAGCGCAGGGGTAGCTGGAAACACCATATATTTT
CDR3: CASSAGVAGNTIYF

size: once
J: TRBJ1-1
D: NA
V: TRBV27
DNA: TGTGCCAGCAGTTTTGGGGGGGTGTACACTGAAGCTTTCTTT
CDR3: CASSFGGVYTEAFF

size: few
J: TRBJ2-3
D: TRBD2
V: TRBV6-1
DNA: TGTGCCAGCAGTGAACTAGCGGGGCAGATAGATACGCAGTATTTT
CDR3: CASSELAGQIDTQYF

size: once
J: TRBJ2-3
D: TRBD2
V: TRBV7-8
DNA: TGTGCCAGCAGCTTAGGGAGCGGGGCTAGCACAGATACGCAGTATTTT
CDR3: CASSLGSGASTDTQYF

size: NA
J: TRBJ2-7
D: TRBD1
V: TRBV30
DNA: TGTGCCTGGAGCGTAGGGACAGGCTCCTACGAGCAGTACTTC
CDR3: CAWSVGTGSYEQYF

size: NA
J: TRBJ2-1
D: TRBD2
V: TRBV19
DNA: TGTGCCAGTAGTAGGGGACTAGCGGAACTTCACAATGAGCAGTTCTTC
CDR3: CASSRGLAELHNEQFF

size: few
J: TRBJ1-5
D: NA
V: TRBV19
DNA: TGTGCCAGTAATGACGGCGGAAGTAGCAATCAGCCCCAGCATTTT
CDR3: CASNDGGSSNQPQHF

size: NA
J: TRBJ2-1
D: TRBD2
V: TRBV6-4
DNA: TGTGCCAGCAGTGACTCGACTAGCGGGAGCTACAATGAGCAGTTCTTC
CDR3: CASSDSTSGSYNEQFF

size: NA
J: TRBJ2-5
D: NA
V: TRBV6-1
DNA: TGTGCCAGCAGTGAAATCGTAGAGACCCAGTACTTC
CDR3: CASSEIVETQYF

size: NA
J: TRBJ2-1
D: NA
V: TRBV2
DNA: TGTGCCAGCAATGGAGGAGGTTCCTACAATGAGCAGTTCTTC
CDR3: CASNGGGSYNEQFF

size: NA
J: TRBJ1-3
D: NA
V: TRBV11-2
DNA: TGTGCCAGCAGCTTAGCGGGAGTCTCTGGAAACACCATATATTTT
CDR3: CASSLAGVSGNTIYF

size: NA
J: TRBJ2-1
D: TRBD2
V: TRBV23-1
DNA: TGCGCCAGCAGTCACATTGGATTAGCGGGAGATGGCAATGAGCAGTTCTTC
CDR3: CASSHIGLAGDGNEQFF

size: few
J: TRBJ2-7
D: NA
V: TRBV4-1
DNA: TGCGCCAGCAGCCAATCCACTACCTACGAGCAGTACTTC
CDR3: CASSQSTTYEQYF

size: NA
J: TRBJ2-1
D: TRBD2
V: TRBV23-1
DNA: TGCGCCAGCAGTCAAAATTCGGAGGGACTAGCGGGAGGCAGCTCCTACAATGAGCAGTTCTTC
CDR3: CASSQNSEGLAGGSSYNEQFF

size: NA
J: TRBJ1-5
D: NA
V: TRBV6-6
DNA: TGTGCCAGCACGGACGAGGGGGAGCCCCAGCATTTT
CDR3: CASTDEGEPQHF

size: NA
J: TRBJ2-7
D: TRBD2
V: TRBV9
DNA: TGTGCCAGCAGCGTAGCGGGGGGGTCAGGGTTAGACGAGCAGTACTTC
CDR3: CASSVAGGSGLDEQYF

size: NA
J: TRBJ2-1
D: TRBD1
V: TRBV5-1
DNA: TGCGCCAGCAGCGGGGACAGCGGATACAATGAGCAGTTCTTC
CDR3: CASSGDSGYNEQFF

size: NA
J: TRBJ2-5
D: NA
V: TRBV13
DNA: TGTGCCAGCAGCCTAGGGGAGGCAGAGACCCAGTACTTC
CDR3: CASSLGEAETQYF

size: NA
J: TRBJ2-5
D: NA
V: TRBV4-3
DNA: TGCGCCAGCAGCCAAGATTGGGGGGTTGGGGAGACCCAGTACTTC
CDR3: CASSQDWGVGETQYF